These 13 T cell receptor beta chains came from one sample sequenced in a study of blood T cells in healthy people across ages. For the second PCR, which ran for about 7 to 11 cycles, a sample-barcoded 5' primer and a J-beta primer mix were used. Using its own MiXCR run on the 5' RACE reads, TCRdb lists one record per CDR3 protein. The table lists about 600,000 distinct CDR3 sequences, 40% to 50% of them singletons, with 20% to 25% in the top ten. Sequencing was done on a sample of blood. These receptors all stem from an elderly man in good health.

The chain is built from TRBV20-1 and TRBJ2-5, with D possibly being TRBD1 (5 bases). The germline CDR1 and CDR2 sequences are DFQATT and SNEGSKA (reference sequence). This CDR3 comprises 13 residues. V was pared by 5 bases and J by 2 bases, with 12 bases between. The CDR3 DNA reads TGCAGTGCTGGACATCGTCTACAAGAGACCCAGTACTTC. Translation gives CSAGHRLQETQYF.

This clonotype was seen more than once but under ten times. One base away lies a much larger clone, so this may be a sequencing read error. The gene calls are TRBV25-1 and TRBJ2-1; 7 bases are shared with TRBD1. After removal of 4 bases from V and 8 bases from J, the junction contained 8 bases not matched to a gene. The CDR3 covers 14 residues. The germline gives CDR1 MGHDK, CDR2 SYGVNS. The CDR3, as DNA: TGTGCCAGCAGTGTGGGACAGTCTTACGATGAGCAGTTCTTC. Amino acid sequence: CASSVGQSYDEQFF.

Comments on this clonotype: Being one base from a much bigger clone, this may be a read error. The CDR3 loop reads CASGGDRQETQFF. The CDR3 DNA sequence: TGTGCCTCTGGCGGGGACCGTCAAGAGACCCAGTTCTTC. The V gene is TRBV6-6, the J gene TRBJ2-1, with a possible D match to TRBD2 (6 bases). There are 13 residues in the CDR3. Germline loops: CDR1 MNHNY, CDR2 SVGAGI (reference sequence). V lost 11 bases, J lost 13 bases, and 24 bases lay in between.

This chain joins TRBV20-1 and TRBJ2-5; D is undetermined. The CDR3 runs to 16 residues. CDR1 is DFQATT and CDR2 is SNEGSKA in the germline V gene (reference sequence). The ends were cut back, 1 base at V and 1 base at J, with 16 bases in the middle. CDR3 amino acids: CSARAPDRPIQETQYF. DNA of the CDR3: TGCAGTGCTAGAGCCCCCGACCGACCGATCCAAGAGACCCAGTACTTC.

The rearrangement joins TRBV7-2 to TRBJ2-7, with D unresolved. Trimming left V 5 bases short and J 2 bases short, with 13 bases between. The CDR3 totals 14 residues. Germline CDR1 is SGHTA and CDR2 is FQGNSA. Written as DNA, the CDR3 is TGTGCCAGCAGCGTCTACAGAGGTCCCTACGAGCAGTACTTC. It yields the protein CASSVYRGPYEQYF.

This chain connects TRBV2 to TRBJ2-3, with a weak D call TRBD2 (5 bases). Looked up from germline, CDR1 is SNHLY and CDR2 is FYNNEI. This CDR3 region has 16 residues. The ends were cut back, 6 bases at V and 2 bases at J, with 18 bases in the middle. The CDR3 reads CASSEKSGRLTDTQYF. In DNA, the CDR3 is TGTGCCAGCAGCGAGAAAAGCGGACGGCTCACAGATACGCAGTATTTT.

V gene TRBV4-1 combines with J gene TRBJ2-7, with D possibly matching TRBD1 (6 bases). Per germline, CDR1 MGHRA and CDR2 YSYEKL. Trimming removed 6 bases at V and 5 bases at J, with 17 bases between. This CDR3 is built from 14 residues. The CDR3 DNA reads as TGCGCCAGCAGGTCGGGGCAGGGGTTAGACGAGCAGTACTTC. As protein: CASRSGQGLDEQYF.

This sequence joins TRBV12-3 or TRBV12-4 and TRBJ1-2; unclear D gene. There are 13 residues in the CDR3. V was trimmed by 1 base and J by 6 bases, leaving 9 bases between them. Written as DNA, the CDR3 is TGTGCCAGCAGTTTAGAGGGAGTCCATGGCTACACCTTC. It yields the protein CASSLEGVHGYTF.

This clonotype appeared a single time. Given a much more abundant clone one base away, this may be a read error. The chain employs TRBV6-6 and TRBJ2-5, with D perhaps TRBD2 (6 bases). Trimming shortened V by 10 bases and J by 11 bases, and 20 bases separated the two germline ends. The CDR3 contains 12 residues. Germline assignment: CDR1 MNHNY and CDR2 SVGAGI (reference sequence). This chain's CDR3 is CATGRGENQQYF. CDR3 DNA: TGTGCCACCGGGAGAGGGGAGAATCAGCAGTACTTC.

The chain uses TRBV20-1 and TRBJ2-3, with 7 bases lining up with TRBD2. V shed 1 base and J 4 bases; nucleotides not matched to a gene: 5. The length of the CDR3 is 14 residues. From germline, CDR1 is DFQATT and CDR2 SNEGSKA (reference sequence). The CDR3 nucleotides read TGCAGTGCTAGAGTGCCTAGCGGAGCAGATACGCAGTATTTT. It specifies CSARVPSGADTQYF.

This chain joins TRBV6-2 or TRBV6-3 and TRBJ2-3, with TRBD2 matching over 8 bases. Looked up from germline, CDR1 is MNHEY and CDR2 is SVGEGT. The CDR3 spans 12 residues. After removal of 6 bases from V and 9 bases from J, the junction contained 5 bases not matched to a gene. CDR3 sequence (DNA): TGTGCCAGCAGCCGGGAGGGGAGGACGCAGTATTTT. Translation gives CASSREGRTQYF.

V gene TRBV6-5 combines with J gene TRBJ1-2; 9 positions match TRBD1. Germline-derived CDR1 and CDR2 are MNHEY and SVGAGI. The V segment lost 7 bases and the J segment 8 bases; nucleotides outside the gene matches: 11. The CDR3 has 14 amino acids. CDR3 in amino acids: CASTAQGAGVGYTF. The DNA of the CDR3 is TGTGCCAGCACCGCACAGGGGGCAGGGGTCGGCTACACCTTC.

The chain couples TRBV7-3 to TRBJ2-1, with 7 bases aligning to TRBD2. Trimming at V came to 3 bases and at J to 9 bases, leaving 8 bases not matched to a gene. Germline values: CDR1 SGHTA, CDR2 FQGTGA. This CDR3 has 14 residues. The CDR3 spells CASSLGGAIGEQFF. The CDR3, as DNA: TGTGCCAGCAGCTTGGGAGGGGCCATCGGTGAGCAGTTCTTC.